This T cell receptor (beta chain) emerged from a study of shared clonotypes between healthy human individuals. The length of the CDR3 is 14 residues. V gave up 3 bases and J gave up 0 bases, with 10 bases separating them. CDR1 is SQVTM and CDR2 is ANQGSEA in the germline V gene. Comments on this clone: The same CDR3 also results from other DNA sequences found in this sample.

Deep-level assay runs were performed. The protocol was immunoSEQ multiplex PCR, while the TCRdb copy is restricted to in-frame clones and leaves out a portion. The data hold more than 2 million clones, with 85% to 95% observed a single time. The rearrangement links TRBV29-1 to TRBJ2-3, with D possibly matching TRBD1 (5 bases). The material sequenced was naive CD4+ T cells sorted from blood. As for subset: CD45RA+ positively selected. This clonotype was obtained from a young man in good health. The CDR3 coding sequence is TGCAGCGTTGAGGGGCGGTTGAGCACAGATACGCAGTATTTT. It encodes CSVEGRLSTDTQYF.